This TCR beta chain originates from a study of shared clonotypes between healthy human individuals. Study summary: A few men and two women, aged 18 to 49, were donors.

This CDR3 comprises 16 residues. CDR1 is SEHNR and CDR2 is FQNEAQ in the germline V gene (reference sequence). TCRdb's table, derived via immunoSEQ multiplex PCR, lists solely in-frame clones and lacks some. The sample carries roughly 2.1 million clones, 90% to 95% recorded once. Naive CD8 cells lacked CD45RO and underwent positive selection for CCR7, leaving out terminally differentiated effector memory CD45RA+ cells. The sequence was obtained from a man aged 18 to 30 in good health. Some clones in this sample may be carry-over from other donors' samples. The chain is built from TRBV7-9 and TRBJ2-5, with 10 bases that match TRBD2. The better agreement between TRBJ2-7 and the DNA end casts doubt on the J call. The sequenced sample was naive CD8+ T cells from PBMCs. In DNA form, the CDR3 reads TGTGCCAGCACTCGTAAGGCTAGCGGGAGCTCCTACGAGCAGTACTTC. Translated: CASTRKASGSSYEQYF.